These 22 T cell receptor beta chains originate from one sample sequenced in a study of patients and donors after allogeneic stem cell transplantation (dated by TCRdb to the early 2020s). Library method: RT-PCR. The sequencer listed for this sample is NextSeq 550. The raw public data were reprocessed by TCRdb itself: fastp quality trimming at Q25, MiXCR clonotype calling, in-frame beta chains only. Merged by CDR3 protein, the rows form single entries marked with the most common genes and DNA. The sample includes a few hundred thousand distinct CDR3 sequences, with around an eighth observed a single time. In total, the top ten clones hold about 9.9% of the sample. The sequenced material came from blood, either unsorted or a sorted T cell fraction (not recorded which). The receptors were sampled from a human donor who was either an allogeneic HSCT recipient or a stem cell or donor lymphocyte infusion donor (not recorded which). It is not recorded whose cells these are; they may come from a transplant donor.

The chain joins TRBV20-1 to TRBJ2-7, with D possibly TRBD2 on 6 matching bases. The CDR3 sequence is 16 residues long. In germline, CDR1 is DFQATT, CDR2 SNEGSKA (reference sequence). V was clipped by 3 bases and J by 6 bases, with 24 bases between them. DNA for the CDR3: TGCAGTGCTAGTCCTATCAGGACTATCCTATGGGGCGAGCAGTACTTC. Its translation: CSASPIRTILWGEQYF.

Regarding this clonotype: The CDR3 end shows no conserved phenylalanine or tryptophan, and so a read error is likely. V gene TRBV6-1 combines with J gene TRBJ1-1; D unresolved. This CDR3 contains 13 residues. Trimming took off 7 bases at V and 0 bases at J, with 9 bases between the two ends. CDR1 and CDR2 from the germline V gene are MNHNS and SASEGT. CDR3 sequence: CASTLQVNTEAFS. CDR3 in DNA: TGTGCCAGCACTTTACAAGTGAACACTGAAGCTTTCTCT.

A few counts support this clonotype. The rearrangement joins TRBV27 to TRBJ2-3; the D gene is possibly TRBD2 (7 bases). The CDR3 is 17 amino acids. Trimming took 2 bases from V and 6 from J, leaving 21 bases between them. The germline CDR1 and CDR2 sequences are MNHEY and SMNVEV (reference sequence). CDR3: CASSLRGGVRLMDTQYF. The CDR3 bases are TGTGCCAGCAGTTTAAGGGGGGGAGTACGACTAATGGATACGCAGTATTTT.

The table lists this clonotype with a few counts. This chain links TRBV5-4 with TRBJ2-4, with 8 bases matching TRBD1. This CDR3 is 15 amino acids long. The V gene end was trimmed by 0 bases and the J gene end by 6 bases; junction bases not matched to a gene: 5. Germline CDR1 reads SGHNT; CDR2 reads YYREEE (reference sequence). The CDR3 sequence: CASSLGRGLGNIQYF. In nucleotides, the CDR3 is TGTGCCAGCAGCTTGGGCAGGGGGCTTGGAAACATTCAGTACTTC.

The CDR3 DNA reads as TGTGCCAGTAGTATCTTTCCCCCGGGGGGAGATACGCAGTATTTT. Residues: CASSIFPPGGDTQYF. The gene calls are TRBV19 and TRBJ2-3; 7 nucleotides match TRBD2. The CDR3 loop spans 15 amino acids. Germline CDR1 is LNHDA and CDR2 is SQIVND (reference sequence). J gave up 5 bases and V 3 bases, and 8 bases lay outside the gene matches.

This clonotype has more than one count but fewer than ten. The chain couples TRBV20-1 to TRBJ2-3; TRBD1 agrees at 8 bases. Germline V lookup: CDR1 DFQATT, CDR2 SNEGSKA (reference sequence). J was trimmed by 2 bases and V by 2 bases; bases with no gene match: 9. This CDR3 is built from 16 residues. CDR3: CSARSNRDRFTDTQYF. Written as DNA, the CDR3 is TGCAGTGCTAGATCAAACCGGGACAGGTTCACAGATACGCAGTATTTT.

V and J are TRBV29-1 and TRBJ1-1; the match to TRBD1 covers 9 bases. The CDR3 totals 13 residues. Trimming took 6 bases from V and 2 from J; bases not matched to a gene: 4. Germline V CDR1 and CDR2: SQVTM, ANQGSEA. In DNA form, the CDR3 reads TGCAGCGTCGGACAGGGGAGTAACACTGAAGCTTTCTTT. This encodes CSVGQGSNTEAFF.

This clonotype was seen repeatedly, ten times or more. The rearrangement links TRBV5-1 to TRBJ1-4; D gene uncertain. CDR1 is SGHRS, CDR2 YFSETQ, per germline. Trimming pared 1 base from V and 0 bases from J, leaving 13 bases between. The CDR3 runs to 17 residues. The CDR3 DNA reads as TGCGCCAGCAGCTTGACACCCGCCGTTGCAACTAATGAAAAACTGTTTTTT. Its protein is CASSLTPAVATNEKLFF.

This clonotype has just a few counts. The CDR3 here is CASSAGGGGRDEQFF. CDR3 DNA: TGCGCCAGCAGCGCCGGTGGGGGCGGTAGGGATGAGCAGTTCTTC. The gene calls are TRBV5-1 and TRBJ2-1; a weak D match, TRBD1 (6 bases). Trimming pared 4 bases from V and 8 bases from J, leaving 19 bases between. This CDR3 region has 15 residues. Germline V gives CDR1 SGHRS, CDR2 YFSETQ.

This clonotype was seen a handful of times. The V and J genes are TRBV11-1 and TRBJ2-3; TRBD1 aligns across 7 bases. Trimming cost V 2 bases and J 2 bases; bases outside gene matches: 16. Germline values: CDR1 SGHAT, CDR2 FQDESV (reference sequence). The CDR3 totals 19 residues. CDR3 in DNA: TGTGCCAGCAGCTTAATTGATCCCCCCGGACAGGACCCCACAGATACGCAGTATTTT. This gives the protein CASSLIDPPGQDPTDTQYF.

The J gene is TRBJ1-5, the V gene TRBV6-2 or TRBV6-3; 7 bases align to TRBD1. In germline, CDR1 is MNHEY, CDR2 SVGEGT. CDR3 length: 17 amino acids. Losses at the gene ends were 6 bases for V and 3 bases for J; bases not matched to a gene: 14. CDR3 residues: CASSVPTGQQHNQPQHF. The CDR3, as DNA: TGTGCCAGCAGCGTACCTACGGGACAGCAACACAATCAGCCCCAGCATTTT.

This clonotype turned up a few times. The V call is TRBV9, the J call TRBJ2-7; D tentatively fits TRBD1 or TRBD2 (5 bases each). V was clipped by 1 base and J by 1 base, with 9 bases between them. The CDR3 has 14 residues. The germline CDR1 and CDR2 sequences are SGDLS and YYNGEE. The CDR3 loop reads CASSVMGESYEQYF. DNA of the CDR3: TGTGCCAGCAGCGTAATGGGGGAGTCCTACGAGCAGTACTTC.

CDR3 region: CASSLKQPNTEAFF. CDR3 coding DNA: TGTGCCAGCAGCTTGAAACAGCCAAACACTGAAGCTTTCTTT. The chain joins TRBV11-3 to TRBJ1-1, with D uncertain. Between the trimmed V and J ends, which lost 3 bases and 2 bases, there was a span of 10 bases. This CDR3 region has 14 residues. From germline, CDR1 is SGHNT and CDR2 YENEEA.

This clonotype was found many times. The gene calls are TRBV5-6 and TRBJ2-1; 7 positions agree with TRBD2. CDR3 size: 15 residues. The V segment lost 0 bases and the J segment 4 bases; nucleotides outside the gene matches: 4. Germline loops: CDR1 SGHDT, CDR2 YYEEEE. In DNA form, the CDR3 reads TGTGCCAGCAGCTTGGTAGAGCGGGAATACAATGAGCAGTTCTTC. It yields the protein CASSLVEREYNEQFF. Drawing the rest from reference TRBV5-6 and TRBJ2-1, the complete variable domain is DAGVTQSPTHLIKTRGQQVTLRCSPKSGHDTVSWYQQALGQGPQFIFQYYEEEERQRGNFPDRFSGHQFPNYSSELNVNALLLGDSALYLCASSLVEREYNEQFFGPGTRLTVL.

This clonotype was counted only a few times. The CDR3 nucleotides are TGTGCCAGCAGCTTAGATTTCGACGACAGTAATAATGAAAAACTGTTTTTT. This translates into CASSLDFDDSNNEKLFF. The rearrangement uses TRBV11-2 and TRBJ1-4; a weak D match, TRBD1 (5 bases). Germline V CDR1 and CDR2: SGHAT, FQNNGV. V was shortened by 0 bases and J by 4 bases, with 15 bases between the two germline ends. The CDR3 contains 17 residues. The full variable domain, completed using reference TRBV11-2 and TRBJ1-4, is EAGVAQSPRYKIIEKRQSVAFWCNPISGHATLYWYQQILGQGPKLLIQFQNNGVVDDSQLPKDRFSAERLKGVDSTLKIQPAKLEDSAVYLCASSLDFDDSNNEKLFFGSGTQLSVL.

This clonotype was seen only a few times. The gene calls are TRBV13 and TRBJ1-2; D call uncertain. Trimming took off 0 bases at V and 3 bases at J, with 5 bases between the two ends. Germline CDR1 is PRHDT and CDR2 is FYEKMQ (reference sequence). The CDR3 has 13 residues. The chain's CDR3 is CASSLGVDYGYTF. CDR3 bases: TGTGCCAGCAGCTTAGGGGTTGACTATGGCTACACCTTC.

This chain joins TRBV7-9 and TRBJ2-6, with D tentatively TRBD1 (6 bases). Germline V CDR1 and CDR2: SEHNR, FQNEAQ (reference sequence). This CDR3 is built from 16 residues. V was cut by 0 bases and J by 2 bases, with 8 bases left in between. For the CDR3, the DNA is TGTGCCAGCAGCTTAGCGCAGGGGCCTGGGGCCAACGTCCTGACTTTC. Residues: CASSLAQGPGANVLTF.

The chain couples TRBV6-1 to TRBJ1-4; 7 bases fit TRBD1. The CDR3 runs 17 residues. Looked up from germline, CDR1 is MNHNS and CDR2 is SASEGT. After removal of 3 bases from V and 0 bases from J, the junction contained 7 bases not matched to a gene. The CDR3 protein is CASSDRSQGATNEKLFF. Written as DNA, the CDR3 is TGTGCCAGCAGTGATAGGAGCCAGGGGGCAACTAATGAAAAACTGTTTTTT.

This clonotype showed up many times. The junction departs from germline at one end; a sequencing error may be responsible. The V gene is TRBV7-7, the J gene TRBJ1-1; D unclear. The CDR3 contains 13 residues. Germline values: CDR1 SSHAT, CDR2 FNYEAQ (reference sequence). In nucleotides, the CDR3 is TGTGCTAGCAGCTTGTCTAAGAACACTGAAGCTTTCTTT. Translating it yields CASSLSKNTEAFF.

The sample holds many counts of this clonotype. This chain uses TRBV9 with TRBJ1-1; weak D call: TRBD1 (6 bases). The V gene's germline CDR1 is SGDLS and CDR2 YYNGEE. Trimming shortened V by 1 base and J by 0 bases, and 7 bases separated the two germline ends. CDR3 size: 14 residues. The CDR3 DNA sequence: TGTGCCAGCAGCGTAACAGGGATGAACACTGAAGCTTTCTTT. Translating it yields CASSVTGMNTEAFF.

This clonotype was detected ten times or more. The J gene is TRBJ1-2, the V gene TRBV25-1; D call uncertain. The germline V gene has CDR1 MGHDK and CDR2 SYGVNS. V lost 1 base and J lost 5, with 8 bases in between. The CDR3 sequence is 13 residues long. The CDR3 DNA is TGTGCCAGCAGTGAATTGGTGGATTATGGCTACACCTTC. Protein product: CASSELVDYGYTF.

The chain is built from TRBV20-1 and TRBJ2-3; D is unclear. This CDR3 is built from 13 residues. Trimming pared 6 bases from V and 0 bases from J, leaving 10 bases between. CDR1 is DFQATT, CDR2 SNEGSKA, per germline (reference sequence). The CDR3 is CSATESSTDTQYF. CDR3 sequence (DNA): TGCAGTGCAACGGAATCTAGCACAGATACGCAGTATTTT.